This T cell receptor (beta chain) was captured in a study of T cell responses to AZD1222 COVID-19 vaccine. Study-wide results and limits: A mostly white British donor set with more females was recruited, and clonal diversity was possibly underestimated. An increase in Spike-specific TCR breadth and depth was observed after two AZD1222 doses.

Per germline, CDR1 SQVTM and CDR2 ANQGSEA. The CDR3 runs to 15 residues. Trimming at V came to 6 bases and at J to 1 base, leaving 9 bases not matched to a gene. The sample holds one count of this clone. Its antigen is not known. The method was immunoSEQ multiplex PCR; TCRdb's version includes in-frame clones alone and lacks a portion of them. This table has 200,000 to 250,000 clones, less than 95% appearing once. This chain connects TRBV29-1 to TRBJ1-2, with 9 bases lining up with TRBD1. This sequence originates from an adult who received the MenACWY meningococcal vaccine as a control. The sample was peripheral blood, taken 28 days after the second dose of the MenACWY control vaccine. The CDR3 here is CSVGTTGGFNYGYTF. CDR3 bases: TGCAGCGTGGGAACGACAGGGGGTTTTAACTATGGCTACACCTTC.